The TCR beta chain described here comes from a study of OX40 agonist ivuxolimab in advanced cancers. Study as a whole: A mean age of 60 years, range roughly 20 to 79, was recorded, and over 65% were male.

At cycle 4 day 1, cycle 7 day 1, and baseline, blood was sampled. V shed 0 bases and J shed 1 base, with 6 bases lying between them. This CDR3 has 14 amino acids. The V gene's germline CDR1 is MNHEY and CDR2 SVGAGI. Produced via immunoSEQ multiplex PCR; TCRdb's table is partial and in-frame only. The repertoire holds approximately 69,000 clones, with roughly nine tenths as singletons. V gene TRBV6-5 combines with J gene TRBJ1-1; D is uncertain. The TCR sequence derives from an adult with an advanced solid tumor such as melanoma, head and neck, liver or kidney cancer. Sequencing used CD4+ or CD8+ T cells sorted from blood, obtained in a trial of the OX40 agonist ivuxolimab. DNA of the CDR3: TGTGCCAGCAGTTACTCGAGACGGAACACTGAAGCTTTCTTT. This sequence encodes CASSYSRRNTEAFF.